This is a list of T cell receptor beta chains from one sample in a study of blood T cell repertoires in COVID-19. The data were produced by immunoSEQ multiplex PCR, yet TCRdb's version contains in-frame clones alone and is incomplete. The table includes 200,000 to 250,000 clones, about four fifths detected once. Source material: peripheral blood. The receptors derive from a woman aged 80 or over with acute or convalescent COVID-19. Both conserved end residues are part of each CDR3. The order of the fields is V gene, J gene, clone size, D gene, CDR3 protein, CDR3 DNA. D genes are given only for firm matches. The listing skips clone size in some rows; elsewhere it reads once, few, many or a size class.

V: TRBV7-2; J: TRBJ1-4; size: once; D: -; CDR3: CASSFSPTGGEKLFF; DNA: TGTGCCAGCAGCTTTTCCCCTACGGGGGGTGAAAAACTGTTTTTT
V: TRBV6-1; J: TRBJ1-2; size: -; D: TRBD1; CDR3: CASSEARQGVYGYTF; DNA: TGTGCCAGCAGTGAAGCGAGACAGGGCGTCTATGGCTACACCTTC
V: TRBV9; J: TRBJ1-1; size: -; D: TRBD1; CDR3: CASSGGTEHEAFF; DNA: TGTGCCAGCAGCGGCGGGACAGAACATGAAGCTTTCTTT
V: TRBV28; J: TRBJ2-2; size: -; D: TRBD1; CDR3: CASSPLRTGYTGELFF; DNA: TGTGCCAGCAGTCCCCTGAGGACAGGGTACACCGGGGAGCTGTTTTTT
V: TRBV12-3/TRBV12-4; J: TRBJ1-3; size: -; D: -; CDR3: CASSFGRGNTIYF; DNA: TGTGCCAGCAGTTTCGGTCGGGGAAACACCATATATTTT
V: TRBV19; J: TRBJ1-1; size: -; D: -; CDR3: CASSLYKHTEAFF; DNA: TGTGCCAGTAGTCTTTATAAGCACACTGAAGCTTTCTTT
V: TRBV11-3; J: TRBJ2-7; size: -; D: -; CDR3: CASSLGAGEVYEQYF; DNA: TGTGCCAGCAGCTTAGGGGCAGGGGAAGTCTACGAGCAGTACTTC
V: TRBV29-1; J: TRBJ1-2; size: -; D: -; CDR3: CSVMPLGSPGYTF; DNA: TGCAGCGTGATGCCCCTCGGGTCGCCAGGCTACACCTTC
V: TRBV19; J: TRBJ1-1; size: -; D: -; CDR3: CASRKQDLMNTEAFF; DNA: TGTGCCAGTAGGAAACAGGATCTTATGAACACTGAAGCTTTCTTT
V: TRBV3-1/TRBV3-2; J: TRBJ2-7; size: -; D: -; CDR3: CASSQLKTYEQYF; DNA: TGTGCCAGCAGCCAACTTAAAACCTACGAGCAGTACTTC
V: TRBV7-2; J: TRBJ1-6; size: -; D: -; CDR3: CASSLSVESPLHF; DNA: TGTGCCAGCAGCTTATCGGTGGAGTCACCCCTCCACTTT
V: TRBV28; J: TRBJ1-2; size: -; D: TRBD1; CDR3: CASSPYTGVEGYTF; DNA: TGTGCCAGCAGCCCCTACACAGGGGTTGAAGGCTACACCTTC
V: TRBV27; J: TRBJ1-2; size: once; D: TRBD1; CDR3: CASWTGFGIYGYTF; DNA: TGTGCCAGCTGGACAGGGTTCGGGATCTATGGCTACACCTTC
V: TRBV5-1; J: TRBJ2-5; size: -; D: TRBD1; CDR3: CASSLGTGRETQYF; DNA: TGCGCCAGCAGCTTGGGGACAGGGAGGGAGACCCAGTACTTC
V: TRBV27; J: TRBJ1-1; size: -; D: -; CDR3: CASRPNFRAEAFF; DNA: TGTGCCAGCAGACCCAATTTTCGAGCTGAAGCTTTCTTT
V: TRBV5-1; J: TRBJ2-1; size: -; D: TRBD1; CDR3: CASSIGQGPYNEQFF; DNA: TGCGCCAGCAGCATAGGACAGGGACCGTACAATGAGCAGTTCTTC
V: TRBV3-1/TRBV3-2; J: TRBJ1-6; size: -; D: -; CDR3: CASSQGGLPLHF; DNA: TGTGCCAGCAGCCAAGGTGGCTTACCCCTCCACTTT
V: TRBV3-1/TRBV3-2; J: TRBJ1-1; size: -; D: TRBD1; CDR3: CASSFGTGIEAFF; DNA: TGTGCCAGCAGCTTTGGGACAGGGATTGAAGCTTTCTTT
V: TRBV5-8; J: TRBJ2-1; size: once; D: TRBD2; CDR3: CASSLGSSGGHYNEQFF; DNA: TGTGCCAGCAGCTTGGGAAGTAGCGGGGGGCACTACAATGAGCAGTTCTTC
V: TRBV18; J: TRBJ1-5; size: -; D: TRBD1; CDR3: CASSPRDSAEIRYF; DNA: TGTGCCAGCTCACCGAGGGACAGCGCCGAGATTCGGTATTTT
V: TRBV5-4; J: TRBJ1-4; size: -; D: -; CDR3: CASSAGSTNEKLFF; DNA: TGTGCCAGCAGCGCCGGTTCAACTAATGAAAAACTGTTTTTT
V: TRBV30; J: TRBJ1-5; size: -; D: -; CDR3: CAWSQGVNQPQHF; DNA: TGTGCCTGGAGTCAAGGAGTCAATCAGCCCCAGCATTTT
V: TRBV6-2/TRBV6-3; J: TRBJ1-2; size: -; D: -; CDR3: CASSYGQNYGYTF; DNA: TGTGCCAGCAGTTACGGACAAAACTATGGCTACACCTTC
V: TRBV5-5; J: TRBJ2-3; size: -; D: TRBD1; CDR3: CASSETGVTDTQYF; DNA: TGTGCCAGCAGCGAGACAGGGGTAACAGATACGCAGTATTTT
V: TRBV2; J: TRBJ2-7; size: -; D: -; CDR3: CASRILTREQYF; DNA: TGTGCCAGCAGAATCCTCACCAGGGAGCAGTACTTC
V: TRBV7-9; J: TRBJ1-1; size: few; D: -; CDR3: CASSLEMNTEAFF; DNA: TGTGCCAGCAGCCTGGAGATGAACACTGAAGCTTTCTTT
V: TRBV5-1; J: TRBJ1-1; size: -; D: -; CDR3: CASSLQVENTEAFF; DNA: TGCGCCAGCAGCTTACAGGTTGAGAACACTGAAGCTTTCTTT
V: TRBV19; J: TRBJ1-5; size: -; D: -; CDR3: CASSNRDQPQHF; DNA: TGTGCCAGTAGTAATCGGGATCAGCCCCAGCATTTT
V: TRBV2; J: TRBJ1-1; size: -; D: -; CDR3: CASWAPGDTEAFF; DNA: TGTGCCAGCTGGGCACCGGGGGACACTGAAGCTTTCTTT
V: TRBV10-3; J: TRBJ2-1; size: -; D: -; CDR3: CAISITGRAYEQFF; DNA: TGTGCCATCAGCATAACCGGGAGAGCGTATGAGCAGTTCTTC
V: TRBV27; J: TRBJ2-7; size: -; D: TRBD2; CDR3: CASSLSQRGINEQYF; DNA: TGTGCCAGCAGTTTATCCCAGCGGGGTATCAACGAGCAGTACTTC
V: TRBV7-2; J: TRBJ2-7; size: few; D: TRBD2; CDR3: CASSLDHPSGGAVYEQYF; DNA: TGTGCCAGCAGCTTAGACCACCCTAGCGGGGGGGCGGTGTACGAGCAGTACTTC
V: TRBV5-5; J: TRBJ1-2; size: -; D: TRBD1; CDR3: CASRPGQGANYGYTF; DNA: TGTGCCAGCAGACCTGGACAGGGGGCTAACTATGGCTACACCTTC